The TCR beta chain described here comes from a study of blood T cells in healthy people across ages. General study findings and limits: PBMC samples, being unsorted, prevented any conclusive comparison of naive and antigen-experienced cells.

The CDR3 is 14 amino acids. V gave up 5 bases and J gave up 2 bases, with 9 bases separating them. The germline V gene encodes CDR1 MDHEN and CDR2 SYDVKM. Together with a sample-barcoded 5' primer, a J-beta primer mix was included in a second PCR lasting about 7 to 12 cycles. TCRdb processed the 5' RACE reads anew with MiXCR; each CDR3 protein has one entry. The sample includes some 1.7 million distinct CDR3 sequences, approximately 30% of them seen just once. The sample holds a few counts of this clonotype. What it recognizes is unknown. The receptor comes from a woman younger than 45 in good health. V is TRBV28 and J is TRBJ1-4; weak D call: TRBD1 (5 bases). Sequencing used blood. The CDR3: CASSPQGTNEKLFF. CDR3 nucleotide sequence: TGTGCCAGCAGTCCCCAGGGTACTAATGAAAAACTGTTTTTT.